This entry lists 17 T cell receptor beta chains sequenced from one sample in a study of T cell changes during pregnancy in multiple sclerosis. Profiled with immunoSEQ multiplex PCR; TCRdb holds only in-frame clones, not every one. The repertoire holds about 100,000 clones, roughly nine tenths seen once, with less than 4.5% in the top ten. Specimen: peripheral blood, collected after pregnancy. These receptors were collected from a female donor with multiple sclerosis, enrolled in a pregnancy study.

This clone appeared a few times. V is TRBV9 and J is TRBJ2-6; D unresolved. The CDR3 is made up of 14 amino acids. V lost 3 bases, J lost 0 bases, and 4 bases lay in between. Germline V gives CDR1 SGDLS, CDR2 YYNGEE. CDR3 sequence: CASSDNSGANVLTF. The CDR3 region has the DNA TGTGCCAGCAGCGACAACTCTGGGGCCAACGTCCTGACTTTC.

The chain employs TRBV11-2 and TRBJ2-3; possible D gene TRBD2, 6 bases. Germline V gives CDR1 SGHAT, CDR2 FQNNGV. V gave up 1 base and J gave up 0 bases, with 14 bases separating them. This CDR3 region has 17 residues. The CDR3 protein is CASSLGRGGTSTDTQYF. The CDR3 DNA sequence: TGTGCCAGCAGCTTAGGCAGAGGAGGGACTAGCACAGATACGCAGTATTTT.

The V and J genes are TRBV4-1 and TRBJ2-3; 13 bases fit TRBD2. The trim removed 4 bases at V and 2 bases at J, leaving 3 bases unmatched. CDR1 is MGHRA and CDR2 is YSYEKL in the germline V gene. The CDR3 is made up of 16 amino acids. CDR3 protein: CASSPGLAGTTDTQYF. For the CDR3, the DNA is TGCGCCAGCAGCCCGGGACTAGCGGGGACCACAGATACGCAGTATTTT.

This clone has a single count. CDR3 in DNA: TGTGCCAGCAAGGGGATCTCTGGGGCCAACGTCCTGACTTTC. Translating gives CASKGISGANVLTF. The chain couples TRBV6-5 to TRBJ2-6; tentative D call: TRBD1 (5 bases). CDR1 MNHEY and CDR2 SVGAGI come from the germline V gene. V lost 7 bases and J 0 bases, leaving 7 bases between the germline ends. This CDR3 contains 14 residues.

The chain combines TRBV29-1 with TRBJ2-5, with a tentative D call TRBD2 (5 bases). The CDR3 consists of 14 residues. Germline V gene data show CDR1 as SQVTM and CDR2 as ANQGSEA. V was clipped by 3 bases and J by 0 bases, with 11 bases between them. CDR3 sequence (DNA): TGCAGCGTTGACTTGGACTGGGACCAAGAGACCCAGTACTTC. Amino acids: CSVDLDWDQETQYF.

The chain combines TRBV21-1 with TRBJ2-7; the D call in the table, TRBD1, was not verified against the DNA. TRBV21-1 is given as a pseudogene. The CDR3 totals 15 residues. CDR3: CASSMNRQDSYEQYF. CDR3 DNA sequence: TGTGCCAGCAGCATGAACCGACAGGACTCGTACGAGCAGTACTTC.

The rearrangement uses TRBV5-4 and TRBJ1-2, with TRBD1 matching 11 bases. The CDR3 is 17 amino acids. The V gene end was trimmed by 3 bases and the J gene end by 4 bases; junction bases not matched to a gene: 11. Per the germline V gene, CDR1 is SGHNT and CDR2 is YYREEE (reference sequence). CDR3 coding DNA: TGTGCCAGCAGCTACACCGGACAGGGGGCGGACGGCTATGGCTACACCTTC. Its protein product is CASSYTGQGADGYGYTF.

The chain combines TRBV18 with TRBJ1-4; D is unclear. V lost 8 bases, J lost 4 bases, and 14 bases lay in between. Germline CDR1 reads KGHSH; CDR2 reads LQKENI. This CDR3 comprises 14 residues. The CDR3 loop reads CASKLSKDNEKLFF. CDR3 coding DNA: TGTGCCAGCAAGCTCTCTAAAGATAATGAAAAACTGTTTTTT.

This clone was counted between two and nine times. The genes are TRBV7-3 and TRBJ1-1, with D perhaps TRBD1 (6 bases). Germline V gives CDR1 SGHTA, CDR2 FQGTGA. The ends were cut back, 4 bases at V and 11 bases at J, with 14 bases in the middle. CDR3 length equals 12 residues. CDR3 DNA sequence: TGTGCCAGCAGCTCTTGGGACAAGCCCGCTTTCTTT. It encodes CASSSWDKPAFF.

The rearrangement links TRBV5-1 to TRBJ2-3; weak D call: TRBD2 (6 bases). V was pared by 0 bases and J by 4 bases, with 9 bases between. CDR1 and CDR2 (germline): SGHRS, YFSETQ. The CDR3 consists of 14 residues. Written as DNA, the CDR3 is TGCGCCAGCAGCTTGGGCGGGGTCCCAGATACGCAGTATTTT. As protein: CASSLGGVPDTQYF.

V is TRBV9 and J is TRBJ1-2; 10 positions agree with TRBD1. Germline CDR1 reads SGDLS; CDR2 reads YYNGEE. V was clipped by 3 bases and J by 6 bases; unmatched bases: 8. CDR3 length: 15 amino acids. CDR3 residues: CASSGDSGTGDGYTF. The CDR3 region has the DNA TGTGCCAGCAGCGGAGATTCCGGGACAGGGGATGGCTACACCTTC.

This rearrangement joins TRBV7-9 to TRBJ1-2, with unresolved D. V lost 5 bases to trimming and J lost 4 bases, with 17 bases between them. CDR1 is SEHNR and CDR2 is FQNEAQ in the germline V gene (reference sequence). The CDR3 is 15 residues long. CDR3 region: CASSPKLRLGYGYTF. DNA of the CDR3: TGTGCCAGCAGCCCGAAACTCAGGCTCGGCTATGGCTACACCTTC.

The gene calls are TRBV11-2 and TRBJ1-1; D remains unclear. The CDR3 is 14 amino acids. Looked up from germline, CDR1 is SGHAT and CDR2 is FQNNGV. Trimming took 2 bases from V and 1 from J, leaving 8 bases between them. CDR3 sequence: CASSLWEGNTEAFF. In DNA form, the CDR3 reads TGTGCCAGCAGCTTATGGGAGGGGAACACTGAAGCTTTCTTT.

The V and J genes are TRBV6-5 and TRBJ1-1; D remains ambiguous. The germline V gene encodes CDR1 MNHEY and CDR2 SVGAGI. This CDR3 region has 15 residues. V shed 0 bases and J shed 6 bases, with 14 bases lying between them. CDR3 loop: CASSYSIGGRAEAFF. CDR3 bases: TGTGCCAGCAGTTACTCGATAGGAGGGAGGGCTGAAGCTTTCTTT.

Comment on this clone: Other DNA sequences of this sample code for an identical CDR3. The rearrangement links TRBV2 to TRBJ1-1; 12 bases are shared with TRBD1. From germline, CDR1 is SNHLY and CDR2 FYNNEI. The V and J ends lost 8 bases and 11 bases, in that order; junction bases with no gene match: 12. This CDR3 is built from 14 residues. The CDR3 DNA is TGTGCCAGCGAAAGGGACAGGGGGCCAGGTGAGGCTTTCTTT. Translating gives CASERDRGPGEAFF.

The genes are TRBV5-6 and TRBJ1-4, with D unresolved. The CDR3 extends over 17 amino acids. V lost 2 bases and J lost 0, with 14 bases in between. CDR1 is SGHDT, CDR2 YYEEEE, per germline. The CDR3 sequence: CASSFLGGPATNEKLFF. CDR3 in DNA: TGTGCCAGCAGCTTCCTCGGAGGGCCCGCAACTAATGAAAAACTGTTTTTT.

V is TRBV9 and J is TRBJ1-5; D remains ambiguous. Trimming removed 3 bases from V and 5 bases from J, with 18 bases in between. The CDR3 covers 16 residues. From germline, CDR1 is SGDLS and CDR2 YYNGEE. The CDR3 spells CASSEGTGILDQPQHF. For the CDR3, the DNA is TGTGCCAGCAGCGAGGGTACCGGGATCTTAGATCAGCCCCAGCATTTT.